These 17 T cell receptor beta chains originate from one sample sequenced in a study of shared T cell receptors in the human thymus. TCRdb keeps only in-frame clones here, not all; method: immunoSEQ multiplex PCR. The sample consists of 500,000 to 750,000 clones, 70% to 90% of them appearing once. Another study also made use of these data, one on human thymus T cells.

The sample consisted of thymocytes. These receptor sequences come from a boy under two years old with a congenital heart defect.

The J gene is TRBJ2-2, the V gene TRBV27; 8 nucleotides agree with TRBD1. Per germline, CDR1 MNHEY and CDR2 SMNVEV (reference sequence). Trimming removed 4 bases from V and 9 bases from J; junction bases left unmatched: 13. The CDR3 length is 16 residues. The CDR3 DNA reads TGTGCCAGCAGTTGTGGGAAGACAGGGGAACACCGGGAGCTGTTTTTT. Amino acids: CASSCGKTGEHRELFF.

The chain carries TRBV7-9 and TRBJ2-2; 9 nucleotides line up with TRBD2. V dropped 4 bases and J dropped 4; count of bases not matched to a gene: 13. CDR3 size: 18 residues. Germline CDR1 and CDR2: SEHNR and FQNEAQ (reference sequence). CDR3 nucleotides: TGTGCCAGCAGCTCGAGAGCGTTTGGGACTAGCAGCACCGGGGAGCTGTTTTTT. Its protein product is CASSSRAFGTSSTGELFF.

The chain couples TRBV27 to TRBJ2-3; D remains ambiguous. The CDR3 totals 17 residues. The V gene's germline CDR1 is MNHEY and CDR2 SMNVEV (reference sequence). V was pared by 0 bases and J by 0 bases, with 13 bases between. This CDR3 is CASSLSLRGLSTDTQYF. CDR3 sequence (DNA): TGTGCCAGCAGTTTATCCCTCCGCGGTTTAAGCACAGATACGCAGTATTTT.

The CDR3 here is CASSYEQVGDTQYF. CDR3 coding DNA: TGTGCCAGCAGTTACGAACAGGTCGGAGATACGCAGTATTTT. V is TRBV6-5 and J is TRBJ2-3, with TRBD1 as a possible D gene (5 bases). The V gene lost 2 bases and the J gene lost 5 bases, with 11 bases spanning the gap. The CDR3 is 14 residues long. Germline loops: CDR1 MNHEY, CDR2 SVGAGI.

The chain is built from TRBV4-3 and TRBJ2-3; TRBD1 matches 7 bases. The ends lost 0 bases at V and 5 bases at J; junction bases unmatched: 11. Germline CDR1 and CDR2: LGHNA and YSLEER. The CDR3 contains 17 residues. The CDR3 spells CASSQDAGGIGGDTQYF. The CDR3 bases are TGCGCCAGCAGCCAAGATGCAGGGGGAATTGGGGGAGATACGCAGTATTTT.

The chain joins TRBV28 to TRBJ2-7, with 8 bases identical to TRBD1. CDR3 length: 15 residues. J lost 0 bases, V lost 6 bases, and 7 bases had no gene match. Germline V gene data show CDR1 as MDHEN and CDR2 as SYDVKM. In nucleotides, the CDR3 is TGTGCCAGCAGAAATGACAGGGGCCTCTCCTACGAGCAGTACTTC. Protein: CASRNDRGLSYEQYF.

A word on this clone: One end of the junction is discordant with germline, which a read error may explain. CDR3 in amino acids: CASSLNRGTDF. DNA for the CDR3: TGTGCCAGCAGCTTAAATAGGGGGACCGACTTT. The chain couples TRBV7-3 to TRBJ2-3; D perhaps matches TRBD1 (6 bases). Germline-derived CDR1 and CDR2 are SGHTA and FQGTGA. The CDR3 spans 11 residues.

The chain carries TRBV7-2 and TRBJ1-2, with 8 bases matching TRBD1. Germline CDR1 is SGHTA and CDR2 is FQGNSA. CDR3 length: 13 amino acids. V was clipped by 5 bases and J by 4 bases; unmatched bases: 3. The CDR3 loop is CASSPDRVYGYTF. CDR3 nucleotide sequence: TGTGCCAGCAGCCCGGACAGGGTCTATGGCTACACCTTC.

The chain carries TRBV7-9 and TRBJ1-1; D not certain. CDR1 and CDR2 (germline): SEHNR, FQNEAQ (reference sequence). The CDR3 is made up of 11 amino acids. V gave up 7 bases and J gave up 6 bases, with 9 bases separating them. The CDR3 protein is CASTPSPEAFF. CDR3 nucleotides: TGTGCCAGCACCCCTTCCCCTGAAGCTTTCTTT.

This clone has only one observation. V and J are TRBV4-3 and TRBJ2-7; 9 bases agree with TRBD2. Germline-derived CDR1 and CDR2 are LGHNA and YSLEER. The CDR3 has 16 residues. V gave up 5 bases and J gave up 0 bases; unmatched junction bases: 8. The CDR3: CASSCEWTSDSYEQYF. CDR3 nucleotides: TGCGCCAGCAGCTGCGAATGGACTAGCGACTCCTACGAGCAGTACTTC.

V and J are TRBV28 and TRBJ1-5, with 8 bases aligning to TRBD1. In germline, CDR1 is MDHEN, CDR2 SYDVKM. Trimming took 3 bases from V and 0 from J; bases not matched to a gene: 10. The CDR3 has 18 amino acids. CDR3 sequence: CASSFGTGQGDSNQPQHF. The DNA of the CDR3 is TGTGCCAGCAGTTTCGGGACAGGTCAGGGGGATAGCAATCAGCCCCAGCATTTT.

V is TRBV28 and J is TRBJ1-2; a weak D match, TRBD1 (5 bases). Germline CDR1 is MDHEN and CDR2 is SYDVKM. Trimming shortened V by 2 bases and J by 3 bases, and 13 bases separated the two germline ends. CDR3 length: 15 residues. The CDR3 nucleotides read TGTGCCAGCAGTTTAGGGGCAGGGTCGGACTATGGCTACACCTTC. Protein: CASSLGAGSDYGYTF.

The V call is TRBV13, the J call TRBJ1-1, with D possibly being TRBD1 (5 bases). CDR3 length: 16 amino acids. From germline, CDR1 is PRHDT and CDR2 FYEKMQ (reference sequence). V lost 5 bases to trimming and J lost 4 bases, with 20 bases between them. CDR3 sequence: CASSVVSRASSTEAFF. The CDR3 DNA is TGTGCCAGCAGCGTAGTCTCCAGGGCTTCGAGCACTGAAGCTTTCTTT. The variable domain in full, completed from reference TRBV13 and TRBJ1-1, reads AAGVIQSPRHLIKEKRETATLKCYPIPRHDTVYWYQQGPGQDPQFLISFYEKMQSDKGSIPDRFSAQQFSDYHSELNMSSLELGDSALYFCASSVVSRASSTEAFFGQGTRLTVV.

The chain uses TRBV30 and TRBJ2-7, with 8 bases lining up with TRBD2. V shed 0 bases and J 2 bases; nucleotides not matched to a gene: 12. The CDR3 totals 17 residues. Germline CDR1 and CDR2: GTSNPN and SVGIG (reference sequence). The CDR3: CAWSVPQLAEIAYEQYF. The CDR3 coding sequence is TGTGCCTGGAGTGTACCCCAACTAGCGGAGATCGCCTACGAGCAGTACTTC.

CDR3 nucleotides: TGTGCCAGCAGCCAAGAATCGAGACTAGCGACATACGAGCAGTACTTC. Its protein is CASSQESRLATYEQYF. This sequence joins TRBV4-2 and TRBJ2-7; TRBD2 matches at 8 bases. The length of the CDR3 is 16 residues. J lost 4 bases, V lost 0 bases, and 8 bases had no gene match. Germline assignment: CDR1 LGHNA and CDR2 YNFKEQ.

The chain combines TRBV6-4 with TRBJ1-3, with 7 bases identical to TRBD1. The CDR3 sequence is 15 residues long. Germline V lookup: CDR1 MRHNA, CDR2 SNTAGT. V shed 2 bases, J shed 4 bases, and the junction held 5 bases outside the gene matches. For the CDR3, the DNA is TGTGCCAGCAGTGACAGGGGGCATCGGGGAAACACCATATATTTT. This encodes CASSDRGHRGNTIYF.

The chain couples TRBV4-1 to TRBJ2-5; 7 nucleotides agree with TRBD2. The V gene's germline CDR1 is MGHRA and CDR2 YSYEKL. Germline trimming cut 1 base from V and 5 bases from J; bases unmatched to any gene: 16. The CDR3 is 18 residues long. This CDR3 reads CASSQGSAGVGLEETQYF. DNA of the CDR3: TGCGCCAGCAGCCAAGGGAGTGCGGGAGTGGGATTAGAGGAGACCCAGTACTTC.